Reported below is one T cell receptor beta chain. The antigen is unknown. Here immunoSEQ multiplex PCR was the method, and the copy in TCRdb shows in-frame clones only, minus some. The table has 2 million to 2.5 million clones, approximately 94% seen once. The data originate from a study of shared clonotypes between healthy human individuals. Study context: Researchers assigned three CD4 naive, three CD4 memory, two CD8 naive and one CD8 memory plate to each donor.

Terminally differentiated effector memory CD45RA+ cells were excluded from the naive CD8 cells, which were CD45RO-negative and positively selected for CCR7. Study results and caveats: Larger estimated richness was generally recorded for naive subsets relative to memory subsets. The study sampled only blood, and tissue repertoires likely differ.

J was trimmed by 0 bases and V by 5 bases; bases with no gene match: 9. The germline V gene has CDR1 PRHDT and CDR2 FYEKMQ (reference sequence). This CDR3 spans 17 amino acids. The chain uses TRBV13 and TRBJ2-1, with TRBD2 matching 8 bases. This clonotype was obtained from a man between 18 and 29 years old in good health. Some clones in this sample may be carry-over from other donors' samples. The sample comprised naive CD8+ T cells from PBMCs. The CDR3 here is CASSPSSGLRSYNEQFF. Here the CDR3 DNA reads TGTGCCAGCAGCCCCTCTAGCGGGCTGCGCTCCTACAATGAGCAGTTCTTC.